This T cell receptor (beta chain) stems from a study of beta chain features in type 1 diabetes. General study points: Shorter templates may be favored by PCR, equally so in patients and controls. Cells carrying high TCR expression could end up over-represented when cDNA is sequenced. Naive, central memory and regulatory TCRB repertoires appeared more similar among patients than healthy donors.

Of the isolated RNA, all was reverse transcribed, and so the sequenced material was expressed TCRB transcripts. Using immunoSEQ multiplex PCR, the repertoire was profiled, and TCRdb retains in-frame clones only, with some absent. The data show 300,000 to 450,000 clones, with around an eighth seen just once and roughly 0.017% held by the top ten. In regard to this clone: Its antigen is undetermined.

This CDR3 is 11 amino acids long. Germline V gene data show CDR1 as SNHLY and CDR2 as FYNNEI. Trimming took 5 bases from V and 8 from J, leaving 7 bases between them. The sample was naive CD4+ T cells from blood. The source is a man aged 18 to 29 in good health. The rearrangement uses TRBV2 and TRBJ2-1, with D perhaps TRBD2 (5 bases). The CDR3 coding sequence is TGTGCCAGCAGTACTAGACATGAGCAGTTCTTC. Its translation is CASSTRHEQFF.